These 22 T cell receptor beta chains were sequenced from one sample in a study of T cells in women clearing cervical HPV infection. Profiling relied on immunoSEQ multiplex PCR, and the TCRdb table lists in-frame clones only, not all of them. The sample's table shows more than 20,000 clones. Specimen: blood buffy coat. These receptors were collected from a woman between 18 and 70 years old with a cervical HPV16 infection that either progressed to CIN3+ or cleared (not recorded which).

Comments on this clone: The read ends 3 residues shy of where the CDR3 ends; the end is completed using the germline J gene. The chain carries TRBV7-9 and TRBJ2-4; TRBD1 matches at 8 bases. Germline assignment: CDR1 SEHNR and CDR2 FQNEAQ (reference sequence). CDR3 size: 15 residues. The part of the CDR3 DNA that was read is TGTGCCAGCAGCTTAGCCCTCGGACAGGGCGGCGGT. Protein product: CASSLALGQGGG. The whole CDR3 is CASSLALGQGGGQYF.

To note about this clone: The read ends 3 residues before the CDR3 terminus; that terminus is restored from the germline J gene. This chain links TRBV20-1 with TRBJ2-1, with TRBD2 matching over 9 bases. CDR1 and CDR2 from the germline V gene are DFQATT and SNEGSKA (reference sequence). The CDR3 is 14 residues long. J was trimmed by 6 bases and V by 1 base; bases with no gene match: 4. Here the CDR3 reads CSARGSSGTNEQFF. The CDR3 bases that were read are TGCAGTGCTAGAGGTTCTAGCGGGACCAATGAG.

To note about this clone: The CDR3 end falls 3 residues outside the read, so it is completed with the germline J gene. Distinct nucleotide sequences in the sample also encode this CDR3. The rearrangement joins TRBV18 to TRBJ2-7, with a tentative D call TRBD1 (6 bases). The V gene lost 4 bases and the J gene lost 2 bases, with 12 bases spanning the gap. Per the germline V gene, CDR1 is KGHSH and CDR2 is LQKENI. The CDR3 sequence is 14 residues long. The CDR3 loop reads CASSQTGAPYEQYF. CDR3 bases read: TGTGCCAGCTCACAGACAGGTGCACCCTACGAG.

Worth noting for this clone: Sequencing ends 3 residues short of the CDR3 end; the germline J gene provides the rest. This rearrangement joins TRBV29-1 to TRBJ2-7, with 10 bases identical to TRBD1. The CDR3 extends over 14 amino acids. The J segment lost 4 bases and the V segment lost 0 bases, leaving 3 bases of the junction unmatched. CDR1 is SQVTM and CDR2 is ANQGSEA in the germline V gene. CDR3: CSVEDRDRGYEQYF. The CDR3 DNA, read in part, is TGCAGCGTTGAAGATCGGGACAGGGGATACGAG.

A remark on this clone: The sequenced fragment ends 3 residues before the CDR3 boundary, so the rest is inferred from the germline J gene. V gene TRBV15 combines with J gene TRBJ2-2, with TRBD1 matching over 7 bases. Trimming cost V 4 bases and J 4 bases; bases outside gene matches: 3. The CDR3 runs 14 residues. The germline CDR1 and CDR2 sequences are LNHNV and YYDKDF (reference sequence). The CDR3 reads CATSITGVTGELFF. CDR3 DNA (partial): TGTGCCACCAGCATCACAGGGGTCACCGGGGAG.

The sequenced part of the CDR3 DNA is TGCAGTGCTAGAGGGGCGGCGGGAGGAGCTGGGAAGGGTCACAATGAG. Translating it yields CSARGAAGGAGKGHNE. The entire CDR3 is CSARGAAGGAGKGHNEQFF. This sequence joins TRBV20-1 and TRBJ2-1, with 8 bases aligning to TRBD2. Read sequence stops 3 residues before the CDR3 end, and the germline J gene provides the missing end. This CDR3 comprises 19 residues. Germline V gene data show CDR1 as DFQATT and CDR2 as SNEGSKA (reference sequence). V shed 1 base and J 5 bases; nucleotides not matched to a gene: 19.

Details on this clone: The read halts 3 residues ahead of the CDR3 end, with the missing end drawn from the germline J gene. The V and J genes are TRBV2 and TRBJ1-5, with D possibly matching TRBD1 (6 bases). Germline values: CDR1 SNHLY, CDR2 FYNNEI. CDR3 length: 14 amino acids. The V end lost 5 bases, the J end lost 1 base, and 9 bases lay between the germline ends. The CDR3 DNA, read in part, is TGTGCCAGCAGTCCACAGGGAAGCAATCAGCCC. Amino acid sequence: CASSPQGSNQP. Given in full, the CDR3 is CASSPQGSNQPQHF.

As concerns this clone: Coverage ceases 3 residues before the CDR3 finishes, and the germline J gene fills in the end. The gene calls are TRBV20-1 and TRBJ1-2, with D possibly being TRBD1 (6 bases). V lost 7 bases, J lost 2 bases, and 11 bases lay in between. Germline lookup yields CDR1 DFQATT and CDR2 SNEGSKA (reference sequence). This CDR3 spans 12 amino acids. The DNA read from the CDR3 is TGCAGTGTGGAGGGGGAAAACTATGGC. Translating gives CSVEGENYG. The entire CDR3 protein reads CSVEGENYGYTF.

As for this clone: The CDR3 end lies 3 residues beyond the end of the read and is filled in from the germline J gene. This sequence joins TRBV5-1 and TRBJ2-1, with 13 bases identical to TRBD2. Germline assignment: CDR1 SGHRS and CDR2 YFSETQ. The CDR3 runs to 15 residues. V trimming: 4 bases; J trimming: 9 bases; junction bases outside the gene matches: 7. CDR3 DNA, as far as it was read: TGCGCCAGCAGCGCTACTAGCGGGAGGGCCGGTGAG. Its translation: CASSATSGRAGE. The entire CDR3 is CASSATSGRAGEQFF.

For this clone: The missing CDR3 end, 3 residues past where the read stops, is filled in from the germline J gene. The V and J genes are TRBV30 and TRBJ1-1, with a tentative D call TRBD1 (6 bases). CDR3 size: 11 residues. Looked up from germline, CDR1 is GTSNPN and CDR2 is SVGIG (reference sequence). The CDR3 sequence is CAWNLGTQAFF. The part of the CDR3 DNA that was read is TGTGCCTGGAATCTAGGGACACAA. Full variable domain (rest looked up from reference TRBV30 and TRBJ1-1): SQTIHQWPATLVQPVGSPLSLECTVEGTSNPNLYWYRQAAGRGLQLLFYSVGIGQISSEVPQNLSASRPQDRQFILSSKKLLLSDSGFYLCAWNLGTQAFFGQGTRLTVV.

A note on this clone: The observed sequence ends 3 residues before the CDR3 terminus, with the missing tail filled in from the germline J gene. This rearrangement joins TRBV7-8 to TRBJ1-2, with 7 bases that match TRBD1. The CDR3 is made up of 16 amino acids. Germline V gene sequence: CDR1 SGHVS, CDR2 FQNEAQ. With V trimmed by 3 bases and J by 7 bases, 14 bases remained unmatched. CDR3 bases read: TGTGCCAGCAGCTTCTACTCCCTCGACAGGGAGGGTGGC. The encoded protein is CASSFYSLDREGG. The whole CDR3 is CASSFYSLDREGGYTF.

As for this clone: The CDR3 end lies 3 residues beyond the end of the read and is filled in from the germline J gene. The chain recombines TRBV7-9 with TRBJ2-5; tentative D call: TRBD1 (6 bases). The germline CDR1 and CDR2 sequences are SEHNR and FQNEAQ (reference sequence). CDR3 size: 15 residues. The V gene lost 4 bases and the J gene lost 0 bases, with 12 bases spanning the gap. The CDR3 spells CASSSSTGNQETQYF. The covered CDR3 bases are TGTGCCAGCAGCTCCAGCACAGGGAACCAAGAGACC.

Worth noting for this clone: Sequencing ends 3 residues short of the CDR3 end; the germline J gene provides the rest. The V and J genes are TRBV5-1 and TRBJ1-4; the match to TRBD1 covers 7 bases. Germline V gene data show CDR1 as SGHRS and CDR2 as YFSETQ. Unmatched junction bases numbered 5, after V lost 1 base and J lost 8 bases. This CDR3 is built from 14 residues. CDR3 region: CASSLRGQGEKLFF. Partial CDR3 DNA: TGCGCCAGCAGCTTGAGGGGGCAGGGGGAAAAA.

About this clone: The CDR3 is cut off 3 residues early in the read; its end comes from the germline J gene. The rearrangement uses TRBV20-1 and TRBJ2-5, with 12 bases matching TRBD2. The V gene's germline CDR1 is DFQATT and CDR2 SNEGSKA (reference sequence). This CDR3 contains 16 residues. V was pared by 4 bases and J by 2 bases, with 8 bases of the junction left unmatched. Partial CDR3 DNA: TGCAGTGCTACCACCGGGACTAGCGGGCCTCAAGAGACC. This codes for CSATTGTSGPQET. The full CDR3 is CSATTGTSGPQETQYF.

Concerning this clone: The read terminates 3 residues before the CDR3 end, so the remaining end is supplied by the germline J gene. The chain employs TRBV19 and TRBJ2-1, with no clear D. Germline V gene data show CDR1 as LNHDA and CDR2 as SQIVND (reference sequence). This CDR3 has 14 amino acids. V lost 4 bases and J lost 7, with 14 bases in between. CDR3 DNA, as far as it was read: TGTGCCAGTAGTAGGGCAGCCTCCTGGAATGAG. This translates into CASSRAASWNE. The whole CDR3 sequence is CASSRAASWNEQFF.

Details on this clone: The read finishes 3 residues shy of the CDR3 end, and the germline J gene is used to complete it. The chain couples TRBV19 to TRBJ1-2; 9 bases agree with TRBD1. This CDR3 has 17 amino acids. Per the germline V gene, CDR1 is LNHDA and CDR2 is SQIVND (reference sequence). Trimming cost V 5 bases and J 6 bases; bases outside gene matches: 16. The CDR3 bases that were read are TGTGCCAGTAGTCAGCCGGGACAGGGTGTAATCGAGGATGGC. Translated, it gives CASSQPGQGVIEDG. The entire CDR3 sequence reads CASSQPGQGVIEDGYTF. Together with reference TRBV19 and TRBJ1-2, the CDR3 gives the full variable domain: DGGITQSPKYLFRKEGQNVTLSCEQNLNHDAMYWYRQDPGQGLRLIYYSQIVNDFQKGDIAEGYSVSREKKESFPLTVTSAQKNPTAFYLCASSQPGQGVIEDGYTFGSGTRLTVV.

Points on this clone: Sequencing ends 3 residues short of the CDR3 end; the germline J gene provides the rest. The rearrangement uses TRBV5-1 and TRBJ2-7, with 8 bases matching TRBD2. The J segment lost 3 bases and the V segment lost 0 bases, leaving 8 bases of the junction unmatched. The CDR3 length is 16 residues. The germline gives CDR1 SGHRS, CDR2 YFSETQ. This chain's CDR3 is CASSLAVSSGSYEQYF. The covered CDR3 bases are TGCGCCAGCAGCTTGGCGGTTTCGAGCGGGAGCTACGAG.

Comment on this clone: The read ends 3 residues shy of where the CDR3 ends; the end is completed using the germline J gene. The chain has TRBV20-1 and TRBJ2-3; 14 bases align to TRBD2. V lost 5 bases to trimming and J lost 4 bases; unmatched junction nucleotides: 11. The CDR3 is made up of 17 amino acids. CDR1 is DFQATT, CDR2 SNEGSKA, per germline (reference sequence). The sequenced CDR3 bases are TGCAGTGCTGGGGGGCAAGGGACTAGCGGGAGCGCAGATACG. It codes for CSAGGQGTSGSADT. In full, the CDR3 is CSAGGQGTSGSADTQYF.

A note on this clone: The CDR3 end is not reached by the read, which stops 3 residues before it; the germline J gene fills it in. The chain employs TRBV30 and TRBJ2-5; D ambiguous. From germline, CDR1 is GTSNPN and CDR2 SVGIG (reference sequence). V was clipped by 3 bases and J by 2 bases, with 7 bases between them. The CDR3 consists of 12 residues. The sequenced CDR3 bases are TGTGCCTGGAGCTCCGGGCAAGAGACC. Translated: CAWSSGQET. The CDR3 reads in full as CAWSSGQETQYF.

Worth noting for this clone: The read terminates 3 residues before the CDR3 end, so the remaining end is supplied by the germline J gene. The chain uses TRBV7-6 and TRBJ2-5; no firm D call. CDR1 SGHVS and CDR2 FNYEAQ come from the germline V gene. The CDR3 covers 13 residues. Trimming cost V 3 bases and J 2 bases, with 7 bases left between them. The CDR3 DNA, read in part, is TGTGCCAGCAGCTTGACTCATCAAGAGACC. Translated: CASSLTHQET. The CDR3 in its entirety is CASSLTHQETQYF.

With regard to this clone: The read stops 3 residues short of the end of the CDR3; the missing end is completed from the germline J gene. The chain combines TRBV5-1 with TRBJ1-5; D unresolved. The CDR3 runs 15 residues. Germline V gene lookup returns CDR1 SGHRS and CDR2 YFSETQ. V lost 5 bases, J lost 3 bases, and 15 bases lay in between. The CDR3 reads CASSQGAGSNQPQHF. CDR3 DNA, as far as it was read: TGCGCCAGCAGTCAAGGTGCAGGCTCCAATCAGCCC.

Concerning this clone itself: The read gets to within 3 residues of the CDR3 end, and the germline J gene fills in the rest. J is TRBJ2-4 and V is TRBV28; weak D call: TRBD2 (7 bases). Per germline, CDR1 MDHEN and CDR2 SYDVKM. The CDR3 covers 14 residues. CDR3 amino acids: CASRVRGGNYGQYF. CDR3 DNA (partial): TGTGCCAGCAGGGTGAGGGGGGGAAACTATGGT.